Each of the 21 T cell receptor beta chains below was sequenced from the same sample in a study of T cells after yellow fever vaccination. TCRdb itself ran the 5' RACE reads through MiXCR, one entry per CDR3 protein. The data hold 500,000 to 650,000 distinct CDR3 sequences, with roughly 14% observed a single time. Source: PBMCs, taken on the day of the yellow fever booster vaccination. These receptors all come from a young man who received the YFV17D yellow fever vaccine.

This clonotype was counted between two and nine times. The chain's CDR3 is CASSSIPPGQGRGGPYEQYF. CDR3 sequence (DNA): TGTGCCAGCAGCAGCATTCCCCCGGGACAGGGTCGGGGAGGCCCCTACGAGCAGTACTTC. The gene calls are TRBV21-1 and TRBJ2-7; the DNA was not compared with TRBD1, the D call given in the table. TRBV21-1 is termed a pseudogene. This CDR3 contains 20 residues.

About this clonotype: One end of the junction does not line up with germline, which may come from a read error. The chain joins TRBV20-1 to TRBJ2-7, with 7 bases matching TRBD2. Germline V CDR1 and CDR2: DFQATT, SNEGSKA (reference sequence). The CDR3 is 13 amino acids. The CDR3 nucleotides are TGCACTGCTAGTGGGAGGGCCGTCGACGAGCAGTACTTC. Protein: CTASGRAVDEQYF.

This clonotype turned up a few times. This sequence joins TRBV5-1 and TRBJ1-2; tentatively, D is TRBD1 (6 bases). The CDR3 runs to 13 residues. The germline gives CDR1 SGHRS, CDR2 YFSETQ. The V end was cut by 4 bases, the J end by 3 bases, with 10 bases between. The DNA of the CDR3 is TGCGCCAGCAGCGAACAGGGCGACTATGGCTACACCTTC. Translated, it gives CASSEQGDYGYTF.

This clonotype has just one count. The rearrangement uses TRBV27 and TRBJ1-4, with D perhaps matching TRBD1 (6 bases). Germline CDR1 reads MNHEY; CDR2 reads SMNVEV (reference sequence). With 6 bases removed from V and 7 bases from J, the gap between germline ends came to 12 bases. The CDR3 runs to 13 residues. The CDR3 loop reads CASSEGGVEKLFF. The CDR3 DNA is TGTGCCAGCAGCGAGGGGGGAGTTGAAAAACTGTTTTTT.

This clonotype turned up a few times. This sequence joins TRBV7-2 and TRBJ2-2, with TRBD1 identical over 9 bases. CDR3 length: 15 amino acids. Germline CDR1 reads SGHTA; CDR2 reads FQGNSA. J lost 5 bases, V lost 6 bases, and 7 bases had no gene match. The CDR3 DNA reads TGTGCCAGCAGAATGGACAGGGGTCGAACCGGGGAGCTGTTTTTT. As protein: CASRMDRGRTGELFF.

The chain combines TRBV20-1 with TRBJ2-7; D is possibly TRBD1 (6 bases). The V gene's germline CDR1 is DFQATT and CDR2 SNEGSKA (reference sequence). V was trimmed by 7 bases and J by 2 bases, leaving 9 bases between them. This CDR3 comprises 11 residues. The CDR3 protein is CSEKGAYEQYF. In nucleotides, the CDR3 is TGCAGTGAAAAGGGGGCCTACGAGCAGTACTTC.

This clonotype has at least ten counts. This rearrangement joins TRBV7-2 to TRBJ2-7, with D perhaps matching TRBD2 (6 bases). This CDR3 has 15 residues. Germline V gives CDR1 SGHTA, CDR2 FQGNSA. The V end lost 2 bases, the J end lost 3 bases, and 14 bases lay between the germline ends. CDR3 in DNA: TGTGCCAGCAGCTTAACCGGGACTTCTGGCTACGAGCAGTACTTC. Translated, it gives CASSLTGTSGYEQYF.

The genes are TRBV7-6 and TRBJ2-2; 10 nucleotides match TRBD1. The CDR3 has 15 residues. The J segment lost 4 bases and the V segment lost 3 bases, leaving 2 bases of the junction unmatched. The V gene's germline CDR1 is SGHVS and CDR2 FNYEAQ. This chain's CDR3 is CASSLGTGVTGELFF. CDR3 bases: TGTGCCAGCAGCTTGGGGACAGGGGTCACCGGGGAGCTGTTTTTT.

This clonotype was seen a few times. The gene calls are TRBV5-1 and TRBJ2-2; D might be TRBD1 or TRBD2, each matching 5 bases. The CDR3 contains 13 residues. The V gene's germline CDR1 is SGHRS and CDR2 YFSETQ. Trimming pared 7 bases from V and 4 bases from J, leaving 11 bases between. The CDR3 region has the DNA TGCGCCAGCGGGAGTCAGGGCACCGGGGAGCTGTTTTTT. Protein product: CASGSQGTGELFF.

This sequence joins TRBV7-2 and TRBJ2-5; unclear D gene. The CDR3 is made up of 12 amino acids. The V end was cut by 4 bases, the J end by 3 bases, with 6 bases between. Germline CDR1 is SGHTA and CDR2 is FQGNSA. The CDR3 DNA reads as TGTGCCAGCAGCTCGCCCGAAGAGACCCAGTACTTC. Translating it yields CASSSPEETQYF.

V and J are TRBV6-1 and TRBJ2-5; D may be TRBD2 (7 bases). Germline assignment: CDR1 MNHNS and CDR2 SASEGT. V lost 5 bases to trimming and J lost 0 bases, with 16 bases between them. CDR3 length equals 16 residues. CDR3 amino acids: CASSRFGGGYQETQYF. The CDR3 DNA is TGTGCCAGCAGTCGGTTTGGCGGGGGCTACCAAGAGACCCAGTACTTC.

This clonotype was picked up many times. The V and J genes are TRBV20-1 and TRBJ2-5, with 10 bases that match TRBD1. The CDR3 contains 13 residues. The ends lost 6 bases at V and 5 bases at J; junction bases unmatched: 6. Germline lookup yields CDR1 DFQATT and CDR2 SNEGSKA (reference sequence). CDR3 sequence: CSAWGGQGETQYF. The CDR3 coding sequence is TGCAGTGCCTGGGGGGGACAGGGGGAGACCCAGTACTTC.

This chain's CDR3 is CASSLGANRDEQFF. The CDR3 DNA is TGCGCCAGCAGCTTGGGAGCAAACCGGGACGAGCAGTTCTTC. This chain connects TRBV5-1 to TRBJ2-1; D is possibly TRBD1 or TRBD2 (5 bases each). CDR3 length: 14 residues. Germline V CDR1 and CDR2: SGHRS, YFSETQ. The V gene lost 0 bases and the J gene lost 10 bases, with 14 bases spanning the gap.

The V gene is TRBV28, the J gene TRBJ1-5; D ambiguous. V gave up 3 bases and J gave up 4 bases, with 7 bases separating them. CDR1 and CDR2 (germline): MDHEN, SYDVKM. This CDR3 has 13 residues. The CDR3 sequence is CASSLINNQPQHF. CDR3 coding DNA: TGTGCCAGCAGTTTGATTAATAATCAGCCCCAGCATTTT.

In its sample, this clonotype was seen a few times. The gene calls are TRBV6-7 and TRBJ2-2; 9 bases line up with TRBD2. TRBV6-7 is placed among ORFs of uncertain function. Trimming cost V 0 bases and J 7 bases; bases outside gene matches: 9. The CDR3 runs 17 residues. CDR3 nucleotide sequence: TGTGCCAGCAGTTACTCGAGGCGGGAGGGGCGAAGCGGGGAGCTGTTTTTT. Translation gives CASSYSRREGRSGELFF.

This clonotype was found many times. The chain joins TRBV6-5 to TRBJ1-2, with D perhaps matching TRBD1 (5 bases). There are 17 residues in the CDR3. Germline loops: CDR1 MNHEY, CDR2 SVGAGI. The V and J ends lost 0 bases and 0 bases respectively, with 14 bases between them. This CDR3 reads CASSYSDYRSTNYGYTF. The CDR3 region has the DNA TGTGCCAGCAGTTACTCGGATTACAGGAGTACTAACTATGGCTACACCTTC.

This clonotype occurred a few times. The DNA for the CDR3 is TGTGCCAGCTCACCCCCGGGCAGGGCCGGAGATACGCAGTATTTT. Its translation: CASSPPGRAGDTQYF. The V and J genes are TRBV18 and TRBJ2-3; a weak D match, TRBD1 (5 bases). Looked up from germline, CDR1 is KGHSH and CDR2 is LQKENI. There are 15 residues in the CDR3. Trimming pared 3 bases from V and 5 bases from J, leaving 15 bases between.

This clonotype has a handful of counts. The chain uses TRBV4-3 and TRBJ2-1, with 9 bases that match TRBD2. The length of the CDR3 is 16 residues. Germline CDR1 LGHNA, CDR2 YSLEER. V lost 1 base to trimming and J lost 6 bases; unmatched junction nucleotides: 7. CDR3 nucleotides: TGCGCCAGCAGCCAAGGACGTAAAGCGGGAGGCAATGAGCAGTTCTTC. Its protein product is CASSQGRKAGGNEQFF.

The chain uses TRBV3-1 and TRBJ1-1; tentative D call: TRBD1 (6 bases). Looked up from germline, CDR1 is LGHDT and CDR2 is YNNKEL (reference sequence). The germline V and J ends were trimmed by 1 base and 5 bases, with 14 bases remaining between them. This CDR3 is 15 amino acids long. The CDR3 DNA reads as TGTGCCAGCAGCCAAGTTTATTCCGGACAGACTGAAGCTTTCTTT. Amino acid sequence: CASSQVYSGQTEAFF.

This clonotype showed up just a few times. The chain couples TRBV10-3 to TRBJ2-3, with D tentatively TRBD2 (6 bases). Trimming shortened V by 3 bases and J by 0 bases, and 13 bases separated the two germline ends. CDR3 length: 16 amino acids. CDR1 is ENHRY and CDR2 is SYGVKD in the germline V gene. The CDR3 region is CAISDPSGPSTDTQYF. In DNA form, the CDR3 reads TGTGCCATCAGTGACCCCAGCGGGCCTAGCACAGATACGCAGTATTTT.

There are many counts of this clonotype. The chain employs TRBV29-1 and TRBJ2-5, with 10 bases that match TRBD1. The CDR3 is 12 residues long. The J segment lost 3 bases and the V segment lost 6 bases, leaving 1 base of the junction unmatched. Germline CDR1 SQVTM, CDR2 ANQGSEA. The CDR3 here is CSVDRGEETQYF. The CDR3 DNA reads TGCAGCGTGGACAGGGGGGAAGAGACCCAGTACTTC.